This TCR beta chain was found in a study of T cells after yellow fever vaccination. Study observations and caveats: The study found a weaker secondary response that peaked faster, day 5 versus 15.

Note on this clonotype: Antigen unknown.

A universal primer site and UMIs were added as TCR cDNA was made by 5'RACE template switching. Each CDR3 protein gets one entry after TCRdb re-called the 5' RACE reads with MiXCR. This repertoire shows hundreds of thousands of distinct CDR3 sequences, over 8% found once; its top ten account for roughly 18%. This TCR was recovered from a man in his late teens or twenties who received the YFV17D yellow fever vaccine. Sequences were derived from PBMCs, sampled on the day of the first yellow fever vaccination.

The CDR3 DNA reads TGTGCCAGCAGCCAAGAGCAGGGTGGTAATGAAAAACTGTTTTTT. Protein sequence: CASSQEQGGNEKLFF. V is TRBV4-2 and J is TRBJ1-4; perhaps TRBD1 as D (5 bases). The CDR3 has 15 residues. Germline CDR1 reads LGHNA; CDR2 reads YNFKEQ. V lost 0 bases and J lost 4, with 9 bases in between.